Listed below are T cell receptor beta chains from one sample, sequenced in a study of blood T cells in healthy people across ages. TCRdb re-called the 5' RACE reads with MiXCR, one entry per CDR3 protein. The sample consists of fewer than 1,200,000 distinct CDR3 sequences, roughly 24% of them appearing once. This sample also belongs to another study, concerning T cells of mothers and their children.

The source material was blood. These receptors originate from a girl aged 2 to 10 in good health. CDR3s include the opening cysteine and the closing phenylalanine or tryptophan. The order of the fields is V gene, J gene, D gene, clone size, CDR3 DNA, CDR3 protein. A D gene is named only where the DNA matches it firmly. Rows give clone size only sometimes, using once, few, many, or a class for an expanded clone.

TRBV20-1	TRBJ2-1	TRBD1	few	TGCAGTGCTACGGACAGGGTATTGGGCAATGAGCAGTTCTTC	CSATDRVLGNEQFF
TRBV5-5	TRBJ2-1	NA	NA	TGTGCCAGCAGTCGCCTGGGGGAGCGGAATGAGCAGTTCTTC	CASSRLGERNEQFF
TRBV4-2	TRBJ2-7	TRBD2	NA	TGTGCCAGCAGCCCAGAGGTTCGCGGGAGGGCCCTCTCCTACGAGCAGTACTTC	CASSPEVRGRALSYEQYF
TRBV12-3/TRBV12-4	TRBJ2-3	TRBD1	NA	TGTGCCAGCAGGCATCAGGGGGAAAGCACAGATACGCAGTATTTT	CASRHQGESTDTQYF
TRBV20-1	TRBJ1-1	NA	few	TGCAGTGCTACTCCAGTCGAGGACACTGAAGCTTTCTTT	CSATPVEDTEAFF
TRBV5-1	TRBJ2-3	TRBD1	NA	TGCGCCAGCAGTAACGGACAGGGGCGAGATACGCAGTATTTT	CASSNGQGRDTQYF
TRBV6-5	TRBJ1-1	NA	NA	TGTGCCAGCAGTTACTCGAGGGAGGCGAACACTGAAGCTTTCTTT	CASSYSREANTEAFF
TRBV20-1	TRBJ2-1	NA	few	TGCAGTGCGCCATCTGACTTATCCTACAATGAGCAGTTCTTC	CSAPSDLSYNEQFF
TRBV28	TRBJ1-5	NA	NA	TGTGCCGGCAGTTCTTCCCCACAGGGTAGGAATCAGCCCCAGCATTTT	CAGSSSPQGRNQPQHF
TRBV5-6	TRBJ2-3	NA	few	TGTGCCAGCAGCTTGATAAGGGAAGCAGATACGCAGTATTTT	CASSLIREADTQYF
TRBV29-1	TRBJ1-4	NA	few	TGCAGCGTTGCCGGGTTTGGGAGTGAAAAACTGTTTTTT	CSVAGFGSEKLFF
TRBV28	TRBJ2-7	TRBD2	NA	TGTGCCAGCAGTTGGCGGGAGTACGAGCAGTACTTC	CASSWREYEQYF
TRBV20-1	TRBJ2-7	TRBD2	few	TGCAGTGCTAGAGACAGGACTAGCGACTCCTACGAGCAGTACTTC	CSARDRTSDSYEQYF
TRBV20-1	TRBJ1-5	NA	NA	TGCAGTGCTAGAGAGGAGGAATATAGCAATCAGCCCCAGCATTTT	CSAREEEYSNQPQHF
TRBV14	TRBJ2-7	TRBD1	few	TGTGCCAGCAGCCGTCCGGGACAGGGGACCTACGAGCAGTACTTC	CASSRPGQGTYEQYF
TRBV12-3/TRBV12-4	TRBJ2-1	NA	NA	TGTGCCAGCAGTTTAGACCCTAGCTGGAATGAGCAGTTCTTC	CASSLDPSWNEQFF
TRBV11-2	TRBJ2-7	NA	NA	TGTGCCAGCAGCTTACTAGTCGGGGGGACACGTAACCACGAGCAGTACTTC	CASSLLVGGTRNHEQYF
TRBV2	TRBJ2-4	NA	NA	TGTGCCAGCAGACCCGGGACACTGGGAAACATTCAGTACTTC	CASRPGTLGNIQYF
TRBV6-5	TRBJ2-4	NA	NA	TGTGCCAGCAGTCGGGTACAGGGTAGGGAAAACATTCAGTACTTC	CASSRVQGRENIQYF
TRBV6-6	TRBJ2-7	NA	few	TGTGCCAGCAGTTACTCAGACAGATATGAGCAGTACTTC	CASSYSDRYEQYF
TRBV28	TRBJ1-6	TRBD1	NA	TGTGCCAGCAGTGCGCCAGGGGGAATTAATTCAGCCCTCCACTTT	CASSAPGGINSALHF
TRBV6-5	TRBJ1-4	NA	NA	TGTGCCACCGCAGGGCTTACTAATGAAAAACTGTTTTTT	CATAGLTNEKLFF
TRBV20-1	TRBJ2-1	TRBD2	NA	TGCAGTGCCCTAGAGTGGACTAGCGGGAGTCACAATGAGCAGTTCTTC	CSALEWTSGSHNEQFF
TRBV28	TRBJ1-5	NA	NA	TGTGCCAGCAGCCCTCGGTGGGAGGCTCAGCCCCAGCATTTT	CASSPRWEAQPQHF
TRBV20-1	TRBJ2-3	NA	NA	TGCAGTGCTAATTGGGAGGGGGCAGATACGCAGTATTTT	CSANWEGADTQYF
TRBV9	TRBJ1-2	TRBD1	few	TGTGCCAGCAGCTCTGCACAGACGGACAGGGGAGGCTACACCTTC	CASSSAQTDRGGYTF
TRBV5-5	TRBJ2-3	NA	NA	TGTGCCAGCAGCTTGGGTTCACCCGACGGAGATACGCAGTATTTT	CASSLGSPDGDTQYF
TRBV20-1	TRBJ1-5	TRBD1	NA	TGCAGTGCTGTCCGACAGGGGTTGCGGAGTCAGCCCCAGCATTTT	CSAVRQGLRSQPQHF
TRBV12-3/TRBV12-4	TRBJ2-7	NA	few	TGTGCCAGCAGTTTAGCGGACCGATACGAGCAGTACTTC	CASSLADRYEQYF
TRBV29-1	TRBJ2-1	NA	NA	TGCAGCGTCGCTACATCCTGGACAGAAAATGAGCAGTTCTTC	CSVATSWTENEQFF
TRBV6-1	TRBJ1-1	NA	NA	TGTGCCAGCAGTCCTTATGGGGCCCCGACAGTTGCCGATCCCGAAGCTTTCTTT	CASSPYGAPTVADPEAFF
TRBV29-1	TRBJ1-2	TRBD1	few	TGCAGCTACTCGTCTCCGGGACAGGGGGTTAATGGCTACACCTTC	CSYSSPGQGVNGYTF
TRBV21-1	TRBJ2-1	NA	NA	TGTGCCAGCAGCCGCCCTAAAAACCCGAGGGTAGCGGGAGGACACTTTGACAATGAGCAGTTCTTC	CASSRPKNPRVAGGHFDNEQFF
TRBV5-1	TRBJ2-2	TRBD2	few	TGCGCCAGCAGCTTGGGGGGACTAGCGGGAGCCAATACGAAGACCGGGGAGCTGTTTTTT	CASSLGGLAGANTKTGELFF
TRBV7-2	TRBJ1-2	NA	NA	TGTGCCAGCAGCTTTAGGGCTAACTATGGCTACACCTTC	CASSFRANYGYTF
TRBV6-1	TRBJ2-1	NA	NA	TGTGCCAGCAGGCCGGCCTTGGACAATGAGCAGTTCTTC	CASRPALDNEQFF
TRBV29-1	TRBJ2-7	NA	NA	TGCAGCGCAAAAACAGGGCTCAACGAGCAGTACTTC	CSAKTGLNEQYF
TRBV6-1	TRBJ1-1	TRBD1	few	TGTGCCAGCAGCACGGGACAGGCCCTCCGGAACACTGAAGCTTTCTTT	CASSTGQALRNTEAFF
TRBV5-6	TRBJ1-2	TRBD1	NA	TGTGCCAGCAGTCCAGCCCCAGGGGGCCACGGTTATGGCTACACCTTC	CASSPAPGGHGYGYTF
TRBV5-1	TRBJ2-5	TRBD1	few	TGCGCCAGCAGCTCGACGGGACAGGGAGAAGGAGAGACCCAGTACTTC	CASSSTGQGEGETQYF
TRBV4-1	TRBJ2-7	TRBD2	few	TGCGCCAGCAGCCTCGCCGGGGGGACTAGCATGTACGAGCAGTACTTC	CASSLAGGTSMYEQYF
TRBV12-3/TRBV12-4	TRBJ1-6	NA	NA	TGTGCCAGCACCCGGGTAGGGAGTGGAAATTCACCCCTCCACTTT	CASTRVGSGNSPLHF
TRBV4-1	TRBJ2-1	TRBD2	NA	TGCGCCAGCAGCCAAGGGCTAGCGGGAAAGGGTGAGCAGTTCTTC	CASSQGLAGKGEQFF
TRBV28	TRBJ2-1	NA	few	TGTGCCAGCAGTTTATGGGAACGGGGCGATGAGCAGTTCTTC	CASSLWERGDEQFF
TRBV7-6	TRBJ1-1	NA	NA	TGTGCCAGCAGATCGGGACCGAACACTGAAGCTTTCTTT	CASRSGPNTEAFF
TRBV5-1	TRBJ1-6	NA	NA	TGCGCCAGCAGCGTGACAGAGAATAATTCACCCCTCCACTTT	CASSVTENNSPLHF
TRBV5-4	TRBJ2-1	TRBD2	NA	TGTGCCAGCAGCTGGGGACTAGCGGGAGGGTCTGAGCAGTTCTTC	CASSWGLAGGSEQFF
TRBV20-1	TRBJ2-4	NA	NA	TGCAGTGCTAGAGATTCGGGCACGTACATTCAGTACTTC	CSARDSGTYIQYF
TRBV20-1	TRBJ2-5	TRBD2	NA	TGCAGTGCTAGCGCCGTGAGGAGCGGGAGTAAGATAGACTTAGAGACCCAGTACTTC	CSASAVRSGSKIDLETQYF
TRBV9	TRBJ2-2	TRBD1	NA	TGTGCCAGCAGCGGAGGACAGGGGGCTTGGGACACCGGGGAGCTGTTTTTT	CASSGGQGAWDTGELFF
TRBV9	TRBJ2-3	NA	NA	TGTGCCAGCAGCCCCCGGACCCGCGAAGATACGCAGTATTTT	CASSPRTREDTQYF
TRBV28	TRBJ2-7	TRBD1	NA	TGTGCCAGCAATTCTTACTCTTGGGACAGAACCTACGAGCAGTACTTC	CASNSYSWDRTYEQYF
TRBV7-2	TRBJ1-1	NA	NA	TGTGCCAGCACCCCCAGACAGATGAACACTGAAGCTTTCTTT	CASTPRQMNTEAFF
TRBV2	TRBJ1-1	NA	few	TGTGCCAGTCTGTTGGCTGAAGCTTTCTTT	CASLLAEAFF
TRBV20-1	TRBJ2-1	TRBD2	NA	TGCAGTGCTAGGGGCCCTAGCGGGATGAACAATGAGCAGTTCTTC	CSARGPSGMNNEQFF
TRBV20-1	TRBJ1-1	NA	NA	TGCAGTGCTAGGTTGACAGGCCAACCTCCAGGGGTTACTGAAGCTTTCTTT	CSARLTGQPPGVTEAFF
TRBV7-3	TRBJ1-1	NA	NA	TGTGCCAGCAGCTTACTCGGGGGCACGAACACTGAAGCTTTCTTT	CASSLLGGTNTEAFF
TRBV20-1	TRBJ2-5	NA	few	TGCAGTGCTAGACGCACAGCCGATGCGACCCAGTACTTC	CSARRTADATQYF
TRBV7-9	TRBJ2-1	TRBD2	few	TGTGCCAGCAGCTTAGCACTAGCGGGGATCAATGAGCAGTTCTTC	CASSLALAGINEQFF
TRBV20-1	TRBJ2-5	NA	NA	TGCAGTGCTCCTTATGACCTATTCTCCTATGAGCAGTACTTC	CSAPYDLFSYEQYF